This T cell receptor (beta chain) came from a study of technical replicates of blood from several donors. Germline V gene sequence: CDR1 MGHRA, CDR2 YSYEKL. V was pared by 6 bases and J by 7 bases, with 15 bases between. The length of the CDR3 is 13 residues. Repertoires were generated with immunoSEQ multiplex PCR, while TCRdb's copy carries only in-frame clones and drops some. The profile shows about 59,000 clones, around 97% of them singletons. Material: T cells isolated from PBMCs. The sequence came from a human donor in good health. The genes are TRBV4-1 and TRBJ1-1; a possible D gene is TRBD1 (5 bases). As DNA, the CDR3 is TGCGCCAGCAGTTACCGTCGGGGGAGTGAAGCTTTCTTT. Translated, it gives CASSYRRGSEAFF.